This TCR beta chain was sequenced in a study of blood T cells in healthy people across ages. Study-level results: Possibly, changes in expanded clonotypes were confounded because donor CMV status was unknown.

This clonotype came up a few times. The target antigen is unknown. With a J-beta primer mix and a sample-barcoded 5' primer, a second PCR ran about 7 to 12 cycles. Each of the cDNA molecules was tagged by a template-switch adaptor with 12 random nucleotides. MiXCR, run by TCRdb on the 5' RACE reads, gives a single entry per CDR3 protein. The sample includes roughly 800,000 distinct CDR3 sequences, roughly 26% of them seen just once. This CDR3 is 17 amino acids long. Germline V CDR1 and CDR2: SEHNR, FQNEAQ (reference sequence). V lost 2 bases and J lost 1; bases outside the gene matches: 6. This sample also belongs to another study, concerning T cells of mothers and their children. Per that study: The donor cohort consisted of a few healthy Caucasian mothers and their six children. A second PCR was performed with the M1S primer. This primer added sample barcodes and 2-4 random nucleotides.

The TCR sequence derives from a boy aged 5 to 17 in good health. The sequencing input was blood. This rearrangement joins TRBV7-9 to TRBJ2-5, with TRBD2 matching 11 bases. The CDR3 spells CASSLTSGGVIQETQYF. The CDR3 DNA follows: TGTGCCAGCAGCTTAACTAGCGGGGGAGTGATCCAAGAGACCCAGTACTTC.